One and the same sample provided the 9 T cell receptor beta chains below, sequenced in a study of radiotherapy plus CTLA-4 blockade in lung cancer. Sequenced by immunoSEQ multiplex PCR; TCRdb stores in-frame clones only, minus some. The sample carries about 49,000 clones, about 88% recorded once. The input for sequencing was peripheral blood, taken from a patient treated with radiotherapy plus ipilimumab. The receptor source for this set is a human donor with non-small cell lung cancer whose response to radiotherapy plus ipilimumab could not be evaluated.

The genes are TRBV28 and TRBJ1-4; 7 nucleotides align to TRBD1. Per germline, CDR1 MDHEN and CDR2 SYDVKM. The CDR3 extends over 13 amino acids. CDR3 DNA sequence: TGTGGCACCCGGGGACAGTCTAATGAAAAACTGTTTTTT. It encodes CGTRGQSNEKLFF.

The chain employs TRBV18 and TRBJ1-3, with a possible D match to TRBD1 (6 bases). The CDR3 has 17 residues. Germline lookup yields CDR1 KGHSH and CDR2 LQKENI. Trimming took off 1 base at V and 2 bases at J, with 15 bases between the two ends. CDR3 residues: CASSPLPPQGTGNTIYF. The CDR3 DNA reads as TGTGCCAGCTCACCACTCCCCCCACAGGGTACTGGAAACACCATATATTTT.

The V and J genes are TRBV10-2 and TRBJ1-3; TRBD1 is a possible D gene (5 bases). The CDR3 sequence is 16 residues long. V lost 7 bases to trimming and J lost 0 bases, with 16 bases between them. CDR1 is WSHSY, CDR2 SAAADI, per germline. The CDR3 DNA sequence: TGCGCCAGCACTTCCATGACAGCCAACTCTGGAAACACCATATATTTT. The encoded protein is CASTSMTANSGNTIYF.

This rearrangement joins TRBV10-1 to TRBJ2-2, with D perhaps TRBD1 (6 bases). This CDR3 spans 16 amino acids. CDR1 is WNHNN, CDR2 SYGVQD, per germline (reference sequence). Trimming stripped 0 bases from V and 7 bases from J, with 15 bases between. CDR3 DNA sequence: TGCGCCAGCAGTGAGTCCGGCAGGACAGCTATCGGGGAGCTGTTTTTT. Protein product: CASSESGRTAIGELFF.

The chain has TRBV28 and TRBJ2-6, with D tentatively TRBD1 (6 bases). From germline, CDR1 is MDHEN and CDR2 SYDVKM. V was shortened by 6 bases and J by 0 bases, with 9 bases between the two germline ends. The CDR3 length is 15 residues. The CDR3 DNA reads as TGTGCCAGCAGGCAAGGGGGCTCTGGGGCCAACGTCCTGACTTTC. As protein: CASRQGGSGANVLTF.

The chain links TRBV28 to TRBJ2-5, with a tentative D call TRBD2 (5 bases). CDR1 is MDHEN, CDR2 SYDVKM, per germline. Trimming stripped 5 bases from V and 11 bases from J, with 21 bases between. The CDR3 sequence is 14 residues long. The CDR3 loop is CASSPLATIAEQYF. The CDR3 nucleotides are TGTGCCAGCAGTCCCCTAGCCACTATCGCAGAGCAGTACTTC. The complete variable domain, with remaining parts taken from reference TRBV28 and TRBJ2-5, reads DVKVTQSSRYLVKRTGEKVFLECVQDMDHENMFWYRQDPGLGLRLIYFSYDVKMKEKGDIPEGYSVSREKKERFSLILESASTNQTSMYLCASSPLATIAEQYFGPGTRLLVL.

The chain recombines TRBV18 with TRBJ2-1; 7 bases map to TRBD2. The germline gives CDR1 KGHSH, CDR2 LQKENI. Germline trimming cut 0 bases from V and 3 bases from J; bases unmatched to any gene: 5. There are 16 residues in the CDR3. The CDR3 DNA reads TGTGCCAGCTCACCACCCGGCGGGAGTGGCTACAATGAGCAGTTCTTC. Amino acid sequence: CASSPPGGSGYNEQFF.

The chain employs TRBV4-1 and TRBJ2-5; D not resolved. The CDR3 covers 15 residues. V was trimmed by 0 bases and J by 5 bases, leaving 13 bases between them. CDR1 and CDR2 from the germline V gene are MGHRA and YSYEKL. DNA for the CDR3: TGCGCCAGCAGCCAAGAGAGGCACCCCCCCGAGACCCAGTACTTC. This translates into CASSQERHPPETQYF.

This clone was found a few times. V and J are TRBV7-2 and TRBJ2-5, with TRBD2 identical over 10 bases. The germline V gene encodes CDR1 SGHTA and CDR2 FQGNSA. The CDR3 has 15 amino acids. The V gene end was trimmed by 6 bases and the J gene end by 2 bases; junction bases not matched to a gene: 6. The CDR3 nucleotides are TGTGCCAGCAGTTACCAAGCGGGGGGGCAAGAGACCCAGTACTTC. The encoded protein is CASSYQAGGQETQYF.